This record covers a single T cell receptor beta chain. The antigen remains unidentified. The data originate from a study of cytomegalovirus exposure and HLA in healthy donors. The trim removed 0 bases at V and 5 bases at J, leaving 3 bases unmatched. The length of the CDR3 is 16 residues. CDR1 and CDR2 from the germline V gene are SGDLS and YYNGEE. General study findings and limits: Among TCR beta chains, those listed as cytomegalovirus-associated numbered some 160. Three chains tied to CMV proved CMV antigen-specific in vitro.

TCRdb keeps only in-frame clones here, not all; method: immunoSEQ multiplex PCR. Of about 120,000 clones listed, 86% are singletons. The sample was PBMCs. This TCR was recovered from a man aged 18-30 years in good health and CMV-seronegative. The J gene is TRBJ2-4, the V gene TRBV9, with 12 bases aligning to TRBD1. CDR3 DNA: TGTGCCAGCAGCGTAGGGGACAGGGGGCGCGAAAACATTCAGTACTTC. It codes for CASSVGDRGRENIQYF.